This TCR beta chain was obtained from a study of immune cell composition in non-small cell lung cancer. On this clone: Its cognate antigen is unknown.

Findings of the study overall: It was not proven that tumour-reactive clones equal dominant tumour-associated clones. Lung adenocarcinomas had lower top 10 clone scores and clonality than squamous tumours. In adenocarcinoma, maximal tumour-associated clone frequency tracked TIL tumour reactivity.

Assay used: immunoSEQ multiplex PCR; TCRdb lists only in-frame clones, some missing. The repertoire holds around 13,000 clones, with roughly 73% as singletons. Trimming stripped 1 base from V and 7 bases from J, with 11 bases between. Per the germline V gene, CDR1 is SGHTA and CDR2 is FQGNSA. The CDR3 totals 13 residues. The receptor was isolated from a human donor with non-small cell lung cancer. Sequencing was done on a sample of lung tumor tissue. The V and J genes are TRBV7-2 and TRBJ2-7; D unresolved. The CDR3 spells CASSLVGRREQYF. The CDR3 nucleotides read TGTGCCAGCAGCTTAGTGGGCCGAAGAGAGCAGTACTTC.